This record concerns one TCR beta chain sequence. Its antigen is unidentified. Germline values: CDR1 SGHTA, CDR2 FQGNSA. Trimming removed 5 bases from V and 5 bases from J, with 15 bases in between. This CDR3 spans 14 amino acids. Repertoires were generated with immunoSEQ multiplex PCR, while TCRdb's copy carries only in-frame clones and drops some. Among around 120,000 clones listed, more than 85% were seen once. This record comes from a study of T cell responses to AZD1222 COVID-19 vaccine. Study-level results: Donors were chiefly white British, with a greater number of females, and clonal diversity was perhaps underestimated. Across the whole spike, CD4 TCRs peaked at regions 160-218 and 743-854. Repertoires were obtained solely post-peak T cell response.

The source material was peripheral blood, sampled on day 0 of AZD1222 vaccination. This sequence was found in an adult in good health. This chain uses TRBV7-2 with TRBJ1-1; no firm D call. The CDR3 bases are TGTGCCAGCAGCCCCCAACCCCTAGGGACTGAAGCTTTCTTT. This sequence encodes CASSPQPLGTEAFF.